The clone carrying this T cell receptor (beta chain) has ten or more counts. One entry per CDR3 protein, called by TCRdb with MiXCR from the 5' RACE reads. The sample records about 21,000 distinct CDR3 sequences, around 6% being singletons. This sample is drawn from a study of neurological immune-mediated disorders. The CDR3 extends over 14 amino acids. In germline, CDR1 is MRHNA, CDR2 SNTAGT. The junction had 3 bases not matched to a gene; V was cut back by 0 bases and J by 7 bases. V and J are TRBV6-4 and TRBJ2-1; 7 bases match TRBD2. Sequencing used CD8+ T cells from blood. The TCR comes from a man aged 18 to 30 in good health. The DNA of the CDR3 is TGTGCCAGCAGTGACTCATCCGGGGGGAATGAGCAGTTCTTC. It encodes CASSDSSGGNEQFF.